The 32 T cell receptor beta chains below were found in one sample sequenced in a study of OX40 agonist ivuxolimab in advanced cancers. The data were produced by immunoSEQ multiplex PCR, yet TCRdb's version contains in-frame clones alone and is incomplete. The sample carries tens of thousands of clones, 82% recorded once. Sequencing was performed on CD4+ or CD8+ T cells sorted from blood, taken in a trial of the OX40 agonist ivuxolimab. These receptor sequences come from an adult with an advanced solid tumor such as melanoma, head and neck, liver or kidney cancer.

The chain couples TRBV7-2 to TRBJ2-2; no firm D call. The germline V gene has CDR1 SGHTA and CDR2 FQGNSA. The CDR3 is 16 amino acids. V was trimmed by 2 bases and J by 3 bases, leaving 13 bases between them. CDR3 DNA sequence: TGTGCCAGCAGCTTATCCAGTACGGAACACACCGGGGAGCTGTTTTTT. Translation: CASSLSSTEHTGELFF.

Details on this clone: The sample contains more than one DNA sequence encoding this CDR3. The V and J genes are TRBV27 and TRBJ2-3; D call uncertain. Deletions cut 4 bases from V and 0 bases from J, with 14 bases between. The CDR3 length is 16 residues. In germline, CDR1 is MNHEY, CDR2 SMNVEV (reference sequence). The CDR3 here is CASSSPSSPSTDTQYF. DNA of the CDR3: TGTGCCAGCAGTTCACCATCAAGTCCCAGCACAGATACGCAGTATTTT.

The V gene is TRBV5-1, the J gene TRBJ2-2; 7 bases agree with TRBD1. The V gene's germline CDR1 is SGHRS and CDR2 YFSETQ. Trimming took 4 bases from V and 4 from J; bases not matched to a gene: 13. CDR3 length: 17 residues. The CDR3 DNA sequence: TGCGCCAGCAGCGCCGGGCCGGCAGGGGGTATCACCGGGGAGCTGTTTTTT. It yields the protein CASSAGPAGGITGELFF.

The rearrangement links TRBV28 to TRBJ1-3, with 7 bases matching TRBD1. The V gene end was trimmed by 2 bases and the J gene end by 1 base; junction bases not matched to a gene: 5. The length of the CDR3 is 16 residues. Germline V CDR1 and CDR2: MDHEN, SYDVKM. The CDR3: CASSLGGGPSGNTIYF. CDR3 sequence (DNA): TGTGCCAGCAGTTTAGGAGGGGGCCCATCTGGAAACACCATATATTTT.

This chain joins TRBV19 and TRBJ2-1, with D perhaps TRBD2 (6 bases). The V end lost 2 bases, the J end lost 3 bases, and 11 bases lay between the germline ends. The length of the CDR3 is 15 residues. The germline V gene has CDR1 LNHDA and CDR2 SQIVND (reference sequence). The CDR3 loop reads CASSISAGSYNEQFF. CDR3 nucleotide sequence: TGTGCCAGTAGTATATCAGCGGGCAGCTACAATGAGCAGTTCTTC.

The chain has TRBV7-6 and TRBJ1-4; 8 bases fit TRBD1. CDR1 is SGHVS, CDR2 FNYEAQ, per germline. The CDR3 runs to 16 residues. With 5 bases clipped from V and 2 bases from J, the junction kept 7 bases outside the gene matches. The CDR3 coding sequence is TGTGCCAGCAGCCGGACAGGGAAGACGACTAATGAAAAACTGTTTTTT. Protein product: CASSRTGKTTNEKLFF.

The chain is built from TRBV10-1 and TRBJ2-3; no definite D call. Trimming pared 4 bases from V and 9 bases from J, leaving 11 bases between. The CDR3 sequence is 12 residues long. Looked up from germline, CDR1 is WNHNN and CDR2 is SYGVQD (reference sequence). This chain's CDR3 is CASSVGPVTQYF. The DNA of the CDR3 is TGCGCCAGCAGTGTCGGTCCGGTAACGCAGTATTTT.

The chain couples TRBV10-1 to TRBJ2-3, with D uncertain. The CDR3 extends over 13 amino acids. The ends were cut back, 6 bases at V and 6 bases at J, with 13 bases in the middle. The germline CDR1 and CDR2 sequences are WNHNN and SYGVQD (reference sequence). The CDR3 region is CASSLTLADTQYF. CDR3 in DNA: TGCGCCAGCAGCCTGACCTTGGCGGATACGCAGTATTTT.

This clone was seen only a few times. This rearrangement joins TRBV29-1 to TRBJ1-2, with D perhaps TRBD1 (6 bases). In germline, CDR1 is SQVTM, CDR2 ANQGSEA. The CDR3 covers 14 residues. V lost 6 bases and J 2 bases, leaving 16 bases between the germline ends. Here the CDR3 reads CSVRDNGINYGYTF. The CDR3 DNA reads as TGCAGCGTCCGGGACAACGGAATCAACTATGGCTACACCTTC.

This clone is labeled as medium-sized. V gene TRBV25-1 combines with J gene TRBJ2-7; D is unresolved. The CDR3 covers 12 residues. V was clipped by 4 bases and J by 6 bases, with 10 bases between them. CDR1 and CDR2 from the germline V gene are MGHDK and SYGVNS. The CDR3 sequence is CASSGSSAEQYF. CDR3 DNA sequence: TGTGCCAGCAGTGGGTCTAGTGCCGAGCAGTACTTC.

The chain joins TRBV5-1 to TRBJ1-1; 8 nucleotides align to TRBD1. Germline loops: CDR1 SGHRS, CDR2 YFSETQ. With 0 bases clipped from V and 7 bases from J, the junction kept 8 bases outside the gene matches. The CDR3 runs to 15 residues. The CDR3 reads CASSLATGESGEAFF. Written as DNA, the CDR3 is TGCGCCAGCAGCTTGGCGACAGGGGAGAGCGGTGAAGCTTTCTTT. Variable domain in full (rest from reference TRBV5-1 and TRBJ1-1): KAGVTQTPRYLIKTRGQQVTLSCSPISGHRSVSWYQQTPGQGLQFLFEYFSETQRNKGNFPGRFSGRQFSNSRSEMNVSTLELGDSALYLCASSLATGESGEAFFGQGTRLTVV.

The chain links TRBV27 to TRBJ1-1; D gene uncertain. With 4 bases removed from V and 1 base from J, the gap between germline ends came to 16 bases. From germline, CDR1 is MNHEY and CDR2 SMNVEV (reference sequence). The CDR3 spans 16 residues. CDR3 sequence (DNA): TGTGCCAGCAGTTCCTCCCCCGGACGGCCGAACACTGAAGCTTTCTTT. As protein: CASSSSPGRPNTEAFF.

The chain has TRBV7-8 and TRBJ1-2; D ambiguous. The CDR3 runs 14 residues. CDR1 SGHVS and CDR2 FQNEAQ come from the germline V gene. V was pared by 4 bases and J by 2 bases, with 11 bases between. CDR3 sequence reads: CASSSLGRNYGYTF. In nucleotides, the CDR3 is TGTGCCAGCAGCTCTCTGGGTCGGAACTATGGCTACACCTTC.

This clone was observed a handful of times. The chain combines TRBV5-1 with TRBJ1-1; 10 nucleotides line up with TRBD1. Germline CDR1 SGHRS, CDR2 YFSETQ. With V trimmed by 4 bases and J by 0 bases, 6 bases remained unmatched. The CDR3 has 16 residues. CDR3 bases: TGCGCCAGCAGCACGGGACAGGGGAGAATGAACACTGAAGCTTTCTTT. Protein sequence: CASSTGQGRMNTEAFF.

The J gene is TRBJ2-7, the V gene TRBV27; D unresolved. The germline V gene encodes CDR1 MNHEY and CDR2 SMNVEV (reference sequence). The CDR3 extends over 14 amino acids. CDR3 residues: CASSFSRLHYERYV. DNA of the CDR3: TGTGCCAGCAGTTTCTCCCGGTTACACTACGAGCGGTACGTC.

In its sample, this clone was seen once. The chain recombines TRBV25-1 with TRBJ1-1, with 7 bases aligning to TRBD1. Germline CDR1 reads MGHDK; CDR2 reads SYGVNS. V dropped 4 bases and J dropped 5; count of bases not matched to a gene: 4. The CDR3 contains 13 residues. The chain's CDR3 is CASSGQGRTEAFF. CDR3 coding DNA: TGTGCCAGCAGTGGACAGGGCCGGACTGAAGCTTTCTTT.

The chain couples TRBV14 to TRBJ2-5; D is ambiguous. Germline V gives CDR1 SGHDN, CDR2 FVKESK. The V end was cut by 1 base, the J end by 4 bases, with 10 bases between. The CDR3 spans 14 residues. CDR3 DNA: TGTGCCAGCAGCCAAGGAACCTGGCGAGAGACCCAGTACTTC. Its translation is CASSQGTWRETQYF.

The gene calls are TRBV28 and TRBJ2-1, with 10 bases aligning to TRBD2. Per the germline V gene, CDR1 is MDHEN and CDR2 is SYDVKM. This CDR3 region has 14 residues. Unmatched junction bases numbered 5, after V lost 6 bases and J lost 6 bases. The DNA of the CDR3 is TGTGCCAGCAGACTAGCGGGACAAGTCAATGAGCAGTTCTTC. It yields the protein CASRLAGQVNEQFF.

This rearrangement joins TRBV7-2 to TRBJ2-5, with D unresolved. Germline CDR1 is SGHTA and CDR2 is FQGNSA. V dropped 4 bases and J dropped 5 bases, with 5 bases sitting between them. The CDR3 spans 11 residues. The CDR3 coding sequence is TGTGCCAGCAGCTCGGCGGAGACCCAGTACTTC. Its translation: CASSSAETQYF.

This clone appeared a single time. The rearrangement joins TRBV6-6 to TRBJ2-5; 12 bases map to TRBD2. The germline V gene encodes CDR1 MNHNY and CDR2 SVGAGI (reference sequence). This CDR3 is 15 amino acids long. V lost 6 bases, J lost 5 bases, and 7 bases stayed unmatched. CDR3 sequence: CASSRTSGDRETQYF. In nucleotides, the CDR3 is TGTGCCAGCAGCCGGACTAGCGGGGACCGGGAGACCCAGTACTTC.

In its sample, this clone was seen once. The chain couples TRBV7-8 to TRBJ1-5, with D tentatively TRBD1 (6 bases). The CDR3 runs 16 residues. Per germline, CDR1 SGHVS and CDR2 FQNEAQ. The ends were cut back, 6 bases at V and 5 bases at J, with 20 bases in the middle. The CDR3 protein is CASSRATRTEHQPQHF. CDR3 in DNA: TGTGCCAGCAGTCGTGCAACCCGGACAGAACATCAGCCCCAGCATTTT.

This clone appeared once. The chain joins TRBV5-6 to TRBJ2-7; 10 bases fit TRBD2. V gave up 0 bases and J gave up 2 bases; unmatched junction bases: 8. This CDR3 has 17 amino acids. Germline CDR1 reads SGHDT; CDR2 reads YYEEEE. The CDR3 nucleotides read TGTGCCAGCAGCTTGGCGCCTAGCGGGAGTGCCACCTACGAGCAGTACTTC. It is translated as CASSLAPSGSATYEQYF. Supplemented by reference TRBV5-6 and TRBJ2-7, the full variable domain reads DAGVTQSPTHLIKTRGQQVTLRCSPKSGHDTVSWYQQALGQGPQFIFQYYEEEERQRGNFPDRFSGHQFPNYSSELNVNALLLGDSALYLCASSLAPSGSATYEQYFGPGTRLTVT.

The rearrangement joins TRBV25-1 to TRBJ1-2; D may be TRBD1 (5 bases). The CDR3 consists of 15 residues. CDR1 is MGHDK, CDR2 SYGVNS, per germline. V dropped 1 base and J dropped 5 bases, with 14 bases sitting between them. The CDR3 is CASSESGHLPYGYTF. CDR3 nucleotides: TGTGCCAGCAGTGAATCAGGACACCTACCATATGGCTACACCTTC.

For this clone: Other nucleotide sequences in the sample specify the same CDR3. This chain joins TRBV11-2 and TRBJ2-2; the D gene is possibly TRBD1 (6 bases). CDR3 length: 15 residues. CDR1 and CDR2 from the germline V gene are SGHAT and FQNNGV. V was pared by 3 bases and J by 7 bases, with 15 bases between. The CDR3, as DNA: TGTGCCAGCAGCTTTGGTCAGGGGCAGGTCGGGGAGCTGTTTTTT. It codes for CASSFGQGQVGELFF. Full variable domain (outside the CDR3, taken from reference TRBV11-2 and TRBJ2-2): EAGVAQSPRYKIIEKRQSVAFWCNPISGHATLYWYQQILGQGPKLLIQFQNNGVVDDSQLPKDRFSAERLKGVDSTLKIQPAKLEDSAVYLCASSFGQGQVGELFFGEGSRLTVL.

The V and J genes are TRBV27 and TRBJ1-2; D is uncertain. V lost 5 bases and J 4 bases, leaving 23 bases between the germline ends. Per the germline V gene, CDR1 is MNHEY and CDR2 is SMNVEV (reference sequence). The CDR3 covers 17 residues. CDR3: CASSNTLRYSLSYGYTF. For the CDR3, the DNA is TGTGCCAGCAGTAATACCCTGCGATATTCACTATCCTATGGCTACACCTTC.

A single count supports this clone. The chain employs TRBV27 and TRBJ1-5; TRBD1 matches 10 bases. The J segment lost 3 bases and the V segment lost 5 bases, leaving 7 bases of the junction unmatched. Germline CDR1 and CDR2: MNHEY and SMNVEV (reference sequence). CDR3 size: 16 residues. The CDR3 DNA sequence: TGTGCCAGCAGTCCAAGGACAGGGGGTTCCAATCAGCCCCAGCATTTT. The encoded protein is CASSPRTGGSNQPQHF.

The chain links TRBV6-6 to TRBJ1-2; D gene ambiguous. CDR1 MNHNY and CDR2 SVGAGI come from the germline V gene (reference sequence). This CDR3 region has 16 residues. The ends were cut back, 7 bases at V and 0 bases at J, with 18 bases in the middle. CDR3 sequence (DNA): TGTGCCAGCAAAGAGGGCAGATCGTTTTCTAACTATGGCTACACCTTC. Its protein product is CASKEGRSFSNYGYTF.

This chain links TRBV2 with TRBJ1-3; D remains ambiguous. CDR3 size: 12 residues. The ends were cut back, 6 bases at V and 4 bases at J, with 7 bases in the middle. The germline V gene encodes CDR1 SNHLY and CDR2 FYNNEI. The CDR3 region is CASRGSGNTIYF. Here the CDR3 DNA reads TGTGCCAGCAGGGGGTCCGGAAACACCATATATTTT.

V usage is TRBV15 and J usage is TRBJ2-5; TRBD1 matches at 7 bases. The length of the CDR3 is 15 residues. The V gene end was trimmed by 4 bases and the J gene end by 3 bases; junction bases not matched to a gene: 8. Per the germline V gene, CDR1 is LNHNV and CDR2 is YYDKDF (reference sequence). The CDR3 DNA sequence: TGTGCCACCAGCAAAAGGGACAGACTAAAAGAGACCCAGTACTTC. As protein: CATSKRDRLKETQYF.

The chain employs TRBV7-8 and TRBJ1-5; D gene ambiguous. Trimming shortened V by 6 bases and J by 0 bases, and 12 bases separated the two germline ends. The CDR3 runs 15 residues. Germline lookup yields CDR1 SGHVS and CDR2 FQNEAQ. The CDR3 loop reads CASRVSLYSNQPQHF. CDR3 DNA sequence: TGTGCCAGCAGAGTCAGCCTCTATAGCAATCAGCCCCAGCATTTT. The whole variable domain, filled in from reference TRBV7-8 and TRBJ1-5, reads GAGVSQSPRYKVAKRGQDVALRCDPISGHVSLFWYQQALGQGPEFLTYFQNEAQLDKSGLPSDRFFAERPEGSVSTLKIQRTQQEDSAVYLCASRVSLYSNQPQHFGDGTRLSIL.

The rearrangement uses TRBV6-1 and TRBJ2-5; perhaps TRBD1 as D (5 bases). The CDR3 is made up of 13 amino acids. Trimming shortened V by 2 bases and J by 3 bases, and 7 bases separated the two germline ends. Germline assignment: CDR1 MNHNS and CDR2 SASEGT. The CDR3 is CASSESTEETQYF. As DNA, the CDR3 is TGTGCCAGCAGTGAATCGACAGAAGAGACCCAGTACTTC.

This chain uses TRBV28 with TRBJ1-2, with 7 bases identical to TRBD1. The ends lost 5 bases at V and 0 bases at J; junction bases unmatched: 9. CDR1 and CDR2 (germline): MDHEN, SYDVKM. The CDR3 runs to 16 residues. CDR3 amino acids: CASSLMGTAANYGYTF. The DNA for the CDR3 is TGTGCCAGCAGTCTAATGGGGACAGCAGCTAACTATGGCTACACCTTC.